This entry lists 15 T cell receptor beta chains sequenced from one sample in a study of shared clonotypes between healthy human individuals. Produced via immunoSEQ multiplex PCR; TCRdb's table is partial and in-frame only. Here the sample spans roughly 890,000 clones, about 91% being singletons. The naive CD8 fraction comprised CD45RO-negative cells positively selected for CCR7 and excluded terminally differentiated effector memory CD45RA+ cells. Sequencing input: naive CD8+ T cells sorted from blood. The receptors were sampled from a man younger than 45 in good health.

This rearrangement joins TRBV27 to TRBJ2-3; 9 bases line up with TRBD1. Germline lookup yields CDR1 MNHEY and CDR2 SMNVEV (reference sequence). Losses at the gene ends were 1 base for V and 1 base for J; bases not matched to a gene: 0. The CDR3 totals 15 residues. CDR3 nucleotide sequence: TGTGCCAGCAGTTTATGGGACAGGGGCACAGATACGCAGTATTTT. This translates into CASSLWDRGTDTQYF.

This clone was seen only a few times. The rearrangement uses TRBV27 and TRBJ1-2, with TRBD1 matching 7 bases. The CDR3 has 14 amino acids. The J segment lost 4 bases and the V segment lost 0 bases, leaving 2 bases of the junction unmatched. Germline loops: CDR1 MNHEY, CDR2 SMNVEV (reference sequence). CDR3 amino acids: CASSLSGGSYGYTF. The CDR3 bases are TGTGCCAGCAGTTTATCAGGGGGCAGCTATGGCTACACCTTC.

The rearrangement links TRBV10-3 to TRBJ1-1; D uncertain. Trimming removed 4 bases from V and 1 base from J, with 7 bases in between. This CDR3 has 13 residues. Germline-derived CDR1 and CDR2 are ENHRY and SYGVKD. In nucleotides, the CDR3 is TGTGCCATCAGTGTGGAACCGAACACTGAAGCTTTCTTT. Protein: CAISVEPNTEAFF.

The rearrangement uses TRBV4-1 and TRBJ2-7, with 8 bases fitting TRBD1. V dropped 3 bases and J dropped 0; count of bases not matched to a gene: 7. This CDR3 region has 16 residues. Germline assignment: CDR1 MGHRA and CDR2 YSYEKL. Here the CDR3 reads CASSQAIQGVSYEQYF. The CDR3 bases are TGCGCCAGCAGCCAGGCGATACAGGGGGTCTCCTACGAGCAGTACTTC.

The V and J genes are TRBV4-2 and TRBJ1-3, with a possible D match to TRBD1 (6 bases). Trimming removed 5 bases at V and 7 bases at J, with 15 bases between. The CDR3 has 14 residues. The germline V gene has CDR1 LGHNA and CDR2 YNFKEQ. CDR3 protein: CASSNRDNLNTIYF. CDR3 nucleotide sequence: TGTGCCAGCAGCAACCGGGACAATCTCAACACCATATATTTT.

The rearrangement joins TRBV4-1 to TRBJ2-1; 9 nucleotides align to TRBD2. The germline gives CDR1 MGHRA, CDR2 YSYEKL. CDR3 length: 15 amino acids. The trim removed 0 bases at V and 5 bases at J, leaving 2 bases unmatched. CDR3 DNA sequence: TGCGCCAGCAGCCAAGAGACTAGCGGAGACAATGAGCAGTTCTTC. This encodes CASSQETSGDNEQFF.

The CDR3 here is CASSLDPGSNQPQHF. CDR3 coding DNA: TGTGCCAGCAGCTTAGATCCGGGTTCCAATCAGCCCCAGCATTTT. This rearrangement joins TRBV11-3 to TRBJ1-5; D gene unclear. The CDR3 spans 15 residues. V lost 0 bases, J lost 3 bases, and 9 bases lay in between. Germline values: CDR1 SGHNT, CDR2 YENEEA.

V is TRBV27 and J is TRBJ2-1; no definite D call. This CDR3 has 13 residues. The ends were cut back, 7 bases at V and 5 bases at J, with 12 bases in the middle. Germline V lookup: CDR1 MNHEY, CDR2 SMNVEV (reference sequence). The CDR3 region has the DNA TGTGCCAGCATGACCGCGGCAAACAATGAGCAGTTCTTC. Protein sequence: CASMTAANNEQFF.

The J gene is TRBJ2-1, the V gene TRBV19; 8 nucleotides line up with TRBD2. This CDR3 is built from 16 residues. V lost 0 bases, J lost 8 bases, and 9 bases stayed unmatched. CDR1 is LNHDA, CDR2 SQIVND, per germline (reference sequence). Here the CDR3 reads CASSIDPIGLAHEQFF. CDR3 in DNA: TGTGCCAGTAGTATAGATCCCATCGGACTAGCCCATGAGCAGTTCTTC.

The rearrangement joins TRBV7-6 to TRBJ1-1; a possible D gene is TRBD1 (5 bases). The CDR3 runs 15 residues. CDR1 SGHVS and CDR2 FNYEAQ come from the germline V gene. Trimming removed 5 bases at V and 0 bases at J, with 13 bases between. The CDR3 DNA reads TGTGCCAGCAGCCCAAGGAGAGGGGTGAACACTGAAGCTTTCTTT. As protein: CASSPRRGVNTEAFF.

The gene calls are TRBV28 and TRBJ2-7; TRBD2 matches at 7 bases. This CDR3 has 13 amino acids. CDR1 is MDHEN, CDR2 SYDVKM, per germline. The V and J ends lost 6 bases and 6 bases, in that order; junction bases with no gene match: 8. The CDR3 DNA reads as TGTGCCAGCAGCCACTCTGGGGAGGGCGAGCAGTACTTC. Protein product: CASSHSGEGEQYF.

V is TRBV16 and J is TRBJ2-7; the D is unclear. The ends were cut back, 3 bases at V and 3 bases at J, with 3 bases in the middle. CDR3 length: 11 residues. The germline gives CDR1 KGHSY, CDR2 FQNENV. CDR3 DNA: TGTGCCAGCAGCCAGAACTACGAGCAGTACTTC. It translates to CASSQNYEQYF.

The rearrangement links TRBV27 to TRBJ2-2, with 14 bases fitting TRBD2. The germline V gene has CDR1 MNHEY and CDR2 SMNVEV (reference sequence). The trim removed 5 bases at V and 6 bases at J, leaving 2 bases unmatched. CDR3 length: 15 amino acids. The CDR3 sequence: CASSGTSGSPGELFF. The CDR3 nucleotides read TGTGCCAGCAGTGGGACTAGCGGGAGTCCCGGGGAGCTGTTTTTT.

This chain joins TRBV4-2 and TRBJ2-1, with D possibly TRBD2 on 5 matching bases. V shed 5 bases and J shed 3 bases, with 14 bases lying between them. CDR1 LGHNA and CDR2 YNFKEQ come from the germline V gene. The CDR3 spans 15 residues. In nucleotides, the CDR3 is TGTGCCAGCAGCGACCAGAGCGGTAGCTACAATGAGCAGTTCTTC. Amino acid sequence: CASSDQSGSYNEQFF.

V and J are TRBV30 and TRBJ1-5; the D gene is possibly TRBD1 (5 bases). The CDR3 extends over 14 amino acids. Deletions cut 4 bases from V and 2 bases from J, with 12 bases between. Germline loops: CDR1 GTSNPN, CDR2 SVGIG (reference sequence). CDR3 amino acids: CAWTQGSGNQPQHF. CDR3 DNA sequence: TGTGCCTGGACGCAGGGATCTGGCAATCAGCCCCAGCATTTT.